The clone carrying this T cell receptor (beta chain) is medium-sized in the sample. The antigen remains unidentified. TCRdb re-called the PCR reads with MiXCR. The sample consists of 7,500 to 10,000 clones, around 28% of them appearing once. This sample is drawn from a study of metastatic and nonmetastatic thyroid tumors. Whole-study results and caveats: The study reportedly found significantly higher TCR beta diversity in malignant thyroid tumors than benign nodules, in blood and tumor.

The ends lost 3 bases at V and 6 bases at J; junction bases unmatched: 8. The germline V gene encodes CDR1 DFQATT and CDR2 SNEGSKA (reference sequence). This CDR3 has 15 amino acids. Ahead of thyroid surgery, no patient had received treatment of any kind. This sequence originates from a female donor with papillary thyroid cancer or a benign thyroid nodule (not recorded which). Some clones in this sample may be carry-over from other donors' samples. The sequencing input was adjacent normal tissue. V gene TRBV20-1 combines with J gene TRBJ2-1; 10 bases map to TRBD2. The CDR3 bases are TGCAGTGCTAGTCCCAGCGGGAGGGAGGTCAATGAGCAGTTCTTC. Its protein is CSASPSGREVNEQFF.